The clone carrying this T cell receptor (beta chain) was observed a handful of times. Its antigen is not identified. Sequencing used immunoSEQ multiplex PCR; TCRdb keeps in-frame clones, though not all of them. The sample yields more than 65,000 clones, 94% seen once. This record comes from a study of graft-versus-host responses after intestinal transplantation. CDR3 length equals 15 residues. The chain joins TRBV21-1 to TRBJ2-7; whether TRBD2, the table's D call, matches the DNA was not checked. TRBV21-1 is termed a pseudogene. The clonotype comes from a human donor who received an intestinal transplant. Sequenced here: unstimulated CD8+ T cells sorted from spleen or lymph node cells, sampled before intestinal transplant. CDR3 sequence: CASSLRFDIGSEQYF. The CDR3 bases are TGTGCCAGCAGCCTCCGCTTCGACATAGGGAGCGAGCAGTACTTC.